This T cell receptor beta chain originates from a study of cytomegalovirus exposure and HLA in healthy donors. Primers included in the PCR were 60 Vbeta and 13 Jbeta primers. Only in-frame clones appear in the TCRdb table, and some are missing; sequencing was by immunoSEQ multiplex PCR. The sample holds about 160,000 clones, under 75% seen once. This sequence was found in an older woman in good health and CMV-seropositive. Sequenced: PBMCs.

The CDR3, as DNA: TGTGCCAGCAGTCAACTGACTAGCGGGAGAGCCACAGATACGCAGTATTTT. Its translation: CASSQLTSGRATDTQYF. The chain joins TRBV28 to TRBJ2-3, with 12 positions matching TRBD2. With V trimmed by 5 bases and J by 2 bases, 8 bases remained unmatched. The CDR3 is 17 residues long. CDR1 is MDHEN and CDR2 is SYDVKM in the germline V gene.